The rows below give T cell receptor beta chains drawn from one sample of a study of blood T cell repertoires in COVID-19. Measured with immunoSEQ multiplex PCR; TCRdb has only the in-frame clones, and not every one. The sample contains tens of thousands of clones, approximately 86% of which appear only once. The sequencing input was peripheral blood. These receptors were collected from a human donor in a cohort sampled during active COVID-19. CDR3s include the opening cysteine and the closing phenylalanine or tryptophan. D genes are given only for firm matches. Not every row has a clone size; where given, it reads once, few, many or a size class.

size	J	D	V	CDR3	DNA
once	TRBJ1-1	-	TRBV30	CAWSNPRREAFF	TGTGCCTGGAGTAATCCCAGGCGTGAAGCTTTCTTT
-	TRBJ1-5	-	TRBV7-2	CASSSRAGSNQPQHF	TGTGCCAGCAGCTCAAGGGCGGGTAGCAATCAGCCCCAGCATTTT
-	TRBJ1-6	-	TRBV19	CASSPGISPLHF	TGTGCCAGTTCGCCAGGGATTTCACCCCTCCACTTT
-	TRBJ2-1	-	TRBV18	CASSPSRWDEQFF	TGTGCCAGCTCACCATCCAGGTGGGATGAGCAGTTCTTC
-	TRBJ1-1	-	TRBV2	CASSESAEAFF	TGTGCCAGCAGTGAATCCGCTGAAGCTTTCTTT
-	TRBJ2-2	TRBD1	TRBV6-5	CASSWTGNTGELFF	TGTGCCAGCAGTTGGACAGGGAACACCGGGGAGCTGTTTTTT
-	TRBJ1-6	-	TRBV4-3	CASSQELGWEYNSPLHF	TGCGCCAGCAGCCAGGAACTAGGGTGGGAGTATAATTCACCCCTCCACTTT
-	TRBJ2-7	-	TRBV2	CASSEEKGHYEQYF	TGTGCCAGCAGTGAAGAAAAGGGACACTACGAGCAGTACTTC
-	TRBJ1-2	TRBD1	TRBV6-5	CASRGGTGPSYGYTF	TGTGCCAGCAGGGGGGGGACAGGACCCAGTTATGGCTACACCTTC
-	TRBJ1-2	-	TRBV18	CASSPSLGRIFYGYTF	TGTGCCAGCTCACCATCCCTGGGGCGGATATTCTATGGCTACACCTTC
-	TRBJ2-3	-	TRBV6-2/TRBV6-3	CASSSPMRTDTQYF	TGTGCCAGCAGCTCCCCTATGCGCACAGATACGCAGTATTTT
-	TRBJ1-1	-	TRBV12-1	CASSSGTGADTEAFF	TGTGCCAGCAGCTCCGGGACAGGGGCGGACACTGAAGCTTTCTTT
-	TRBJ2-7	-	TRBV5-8	CASSLSLAYEQYF	TGTGCCAGCAGCTTGAGCCTAGCCTACGAGCAGTACTTC
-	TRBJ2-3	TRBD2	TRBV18	CASSPSVAGGTDTQYF	TGTGCCAGCTCACCGTCGGTAGCGGGGGGCACAGATACGCAGTATTTT
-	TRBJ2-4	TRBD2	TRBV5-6	CASSPWGGRAKNIQYF	TGTGCCAGCAGCCCCTGGGGGGGTCGGGCCAAAAACATTCAGTACTTC
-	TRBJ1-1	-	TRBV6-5	CANSSPFRGFTEAFF	TGTGCCAACAGTTCGCCTTTCAGGGGTTTCACTGAAGCTTTCTTT
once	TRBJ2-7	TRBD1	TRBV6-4	CASSDWGQGLDEQYF	TGTGCCAGCAGTGACTGGGGACAGGGGCTCGACGAGCAGTACTTC